The clone carrying this T cell receptor (beta chain) is labeled as medium-sized. The antigen remains unidentified. These data belong to a study of vaccination and CD4 T cells after COVID-19. General observations from the study: A median of around 90% of reactive clones, in convalescent patients, became evident only post-vaccination.

The Oncomine TCR Beta short-read assay was what sequenced the DNA obtained from cultured CD4+ T cells. TCRdb re-analysed the PCR reads in MiXCR, keeping a single row per CDR3 protein. Altogether around 12,000 distinct CDR3 sequences are present, roughly 74% being singletons, with the ten largest covering 8.1%. This sample's treatment: approximately 9-day PBMC culture with coronavirus spike peptide pools or control peptides (ViraFEST assay). Healthy vaccine recipients had no prior SARS-CoV-2 infection, shown by negative nucleocapsid antibodies before and after vaccination. This specimen was CD4+ T cells from blood, cultured in vitro, taken after SARS-CoV-2 vaccination. The receptor's source is a human donor who received a COVID-19 vaccine.

CDR3 protein: CSARPGQGWLGNTEAFF. CDR3 sequence (DNA): TGCAGTGCTAGGCCGGGACAGGGCTGGTTGGGGAACACTGAAGCTTTCTTT. The chain uses TRBV20-1 and TRBJ1-1; 9 bases align to TRBD1. The CDR3 extends over 17 amino acids. Germline values: CDR1 DFQATT, CDR2 SNEGSKA (reference sequence). The V and J ends lost 3 bases and 1 base, in that order; junction bases with no gene match: 12.